This TCR beta chain was identified during a study of CD8+ T cells in alopecia areata. Study background: Scoring of treated patients' severity used the percentage of affected scalp area.

Whole-study results and caveats: Clonality exceeded that of normal scalp in lesional scalp, most notably in alopecia totalis/universalis.

Described treatment: oral pan-JAK inhibitor, 5-10 mg twice daily. Those with alopecia areata gave lesional scalp punch biopsies and peripheral blood. The V gene's germline CDR1 is ENHRY and CDR2 SYGVKD. The ends lost 6 bases at V and 4 bases at J; junction bases unmatched: 3. This CDR3 is built from 15 residues. RNA was isolated and reverse transcribed to cDNA, the sequencing template. Assay: immunoSEQ multiplex PCR; the TCRdb copy retains only in-frame clones and omits some. The repertoire holds 87,000 or so clones, with 70% to 80% as singletons. This clone was picked up one time. What it binds is unknown.

V gene TRBV10-3 combines with J gene TRBJ2-3, with 14 positions matching TRBD2. The sequence derives from a human donor with alopecia areata. The sample was CD8+ T cells sorted from blood, taken at week 44, from a patient treated with tofacitinib. The CDR3 sequence is CAISETSGGADTQYF. The CDR3 nucleotides are TGTGCCATCAGCGAGACTAGCGGGGGGGCAGATACGCAGTATTTT.